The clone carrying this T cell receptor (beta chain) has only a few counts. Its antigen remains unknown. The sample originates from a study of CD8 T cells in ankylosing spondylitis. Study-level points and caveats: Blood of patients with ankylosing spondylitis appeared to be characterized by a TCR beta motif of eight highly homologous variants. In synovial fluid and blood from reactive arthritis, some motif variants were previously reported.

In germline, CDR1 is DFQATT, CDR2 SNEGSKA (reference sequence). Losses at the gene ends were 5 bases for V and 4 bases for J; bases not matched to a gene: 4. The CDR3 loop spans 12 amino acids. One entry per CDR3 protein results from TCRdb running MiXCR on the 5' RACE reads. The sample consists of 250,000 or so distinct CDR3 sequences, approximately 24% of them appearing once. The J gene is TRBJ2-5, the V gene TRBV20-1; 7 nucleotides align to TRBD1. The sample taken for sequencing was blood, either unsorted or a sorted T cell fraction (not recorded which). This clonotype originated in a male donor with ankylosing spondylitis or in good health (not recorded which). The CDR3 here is CSAPDRTETQYF. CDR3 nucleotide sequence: TGCAGTGCTCCGGACAGGACAGAGACCCAGTACTTC.